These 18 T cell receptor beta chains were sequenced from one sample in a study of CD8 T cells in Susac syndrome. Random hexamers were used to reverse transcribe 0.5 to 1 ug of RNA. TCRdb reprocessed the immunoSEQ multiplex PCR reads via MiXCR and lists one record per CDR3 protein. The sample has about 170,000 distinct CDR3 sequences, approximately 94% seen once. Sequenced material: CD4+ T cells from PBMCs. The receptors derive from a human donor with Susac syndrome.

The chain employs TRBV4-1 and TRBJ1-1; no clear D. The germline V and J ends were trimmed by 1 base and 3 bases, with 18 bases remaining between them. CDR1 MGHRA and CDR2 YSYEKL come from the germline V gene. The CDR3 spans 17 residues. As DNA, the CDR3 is TGCGCCAGCAGCCAAGTAGTAGTCGGGGTCGGGGACACTGAAGCTTTCTTT. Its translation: CASSQVVVGVGDTEAFF.

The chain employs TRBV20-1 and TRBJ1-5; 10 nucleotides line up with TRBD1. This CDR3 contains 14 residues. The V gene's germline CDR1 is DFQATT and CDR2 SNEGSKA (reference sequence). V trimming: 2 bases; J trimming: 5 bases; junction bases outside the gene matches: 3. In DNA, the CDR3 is TGCAGTGCTAGAACCGACAGGGGGCATCAGCCCCAGCATTTT. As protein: CSARTDRGHQPQHF.

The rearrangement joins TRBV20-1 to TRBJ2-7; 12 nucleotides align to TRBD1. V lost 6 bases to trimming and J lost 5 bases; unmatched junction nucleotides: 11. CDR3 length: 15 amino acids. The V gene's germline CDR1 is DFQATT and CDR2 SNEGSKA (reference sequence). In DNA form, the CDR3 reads TGCAGTGCGTCCGGGACAGGGGGCTTTCTGGACGAGCAGTACGTC. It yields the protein CSASGTGGFLDEQYV.

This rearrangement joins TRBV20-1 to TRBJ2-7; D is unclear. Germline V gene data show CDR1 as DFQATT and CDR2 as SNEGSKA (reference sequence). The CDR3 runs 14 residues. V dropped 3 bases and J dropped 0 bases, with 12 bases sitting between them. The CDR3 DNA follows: TGCAGTGCTAGTCCTACGCAGAGCTCCTACGAGCAGTACGTC. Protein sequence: CSASPTQSSYEQYV.

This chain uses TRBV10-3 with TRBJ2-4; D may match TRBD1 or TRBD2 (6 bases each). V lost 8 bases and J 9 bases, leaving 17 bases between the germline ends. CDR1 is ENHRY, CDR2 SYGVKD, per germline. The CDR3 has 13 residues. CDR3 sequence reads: CAIGEVRGGIQYF. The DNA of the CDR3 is TGTGCCATCGGGGAAGTCAGGGGAGGCATTCAGTACTTC.

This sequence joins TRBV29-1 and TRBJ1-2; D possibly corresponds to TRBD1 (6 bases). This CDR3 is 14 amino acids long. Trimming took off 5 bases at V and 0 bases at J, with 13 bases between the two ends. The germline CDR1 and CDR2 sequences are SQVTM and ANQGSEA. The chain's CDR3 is CSVNAQGTNYGYTF. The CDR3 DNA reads TGCAGCGTTAACGCCCAGGGGACTAACTATGGCTACACCTTC. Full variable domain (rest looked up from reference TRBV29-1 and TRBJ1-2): SAVISQKPSRDICQRGTSLTIQCQVDSQVTMMFWYRQQPGQSLTLIATANQGSEATYESGFVIDKFPISRPNLTFSTLTVSNMSPEDSSIYLCSVNAQGTNYGYTFGSGTRLTVV.

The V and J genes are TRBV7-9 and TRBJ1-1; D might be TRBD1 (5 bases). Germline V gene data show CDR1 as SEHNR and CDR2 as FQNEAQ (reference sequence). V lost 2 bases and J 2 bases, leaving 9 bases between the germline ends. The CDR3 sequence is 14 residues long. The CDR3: CASSLRQTNTEAFF. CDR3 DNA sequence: TGTGCCAGCAGCTTACGACAGACAAACACTGAAGCTTTCTTT.

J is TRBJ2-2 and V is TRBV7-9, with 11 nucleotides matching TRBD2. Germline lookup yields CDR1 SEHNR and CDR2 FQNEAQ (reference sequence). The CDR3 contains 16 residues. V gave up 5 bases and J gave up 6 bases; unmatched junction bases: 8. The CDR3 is CASSTTSGGAPGELFF. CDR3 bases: TGTGCCAGCAGCACCACTAGCGGGGGAGCGCCCGGGGAGCTGTTTTTT.

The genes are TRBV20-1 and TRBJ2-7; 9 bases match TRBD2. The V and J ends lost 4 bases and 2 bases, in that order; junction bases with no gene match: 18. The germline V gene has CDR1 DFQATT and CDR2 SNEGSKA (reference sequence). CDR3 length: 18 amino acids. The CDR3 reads CSAKVSSGISGSTYEQYF. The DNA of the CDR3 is TGCAGTGCTAAGGTTTCTAGCGGGATTTCTGGTAGCACCTACGAGCAGTACTTC.

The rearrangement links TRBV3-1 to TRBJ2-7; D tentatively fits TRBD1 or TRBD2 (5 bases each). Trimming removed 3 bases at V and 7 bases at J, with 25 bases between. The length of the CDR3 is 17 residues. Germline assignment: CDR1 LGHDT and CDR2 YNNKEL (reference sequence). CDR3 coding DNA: TGTGCCAGCAGCCACAGAGGTCGGCAACTCGGGGCCGGGGAGCAGTACTTC. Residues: CASSHRGRQLGAGEQYF.

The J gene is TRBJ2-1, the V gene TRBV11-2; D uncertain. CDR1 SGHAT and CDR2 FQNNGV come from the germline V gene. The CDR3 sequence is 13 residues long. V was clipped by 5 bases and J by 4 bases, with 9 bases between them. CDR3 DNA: TGTGCCAGCAGCCTCATTGGGTACAATGAGCAGTTCTTC. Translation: CASSLIGYNEQFF.

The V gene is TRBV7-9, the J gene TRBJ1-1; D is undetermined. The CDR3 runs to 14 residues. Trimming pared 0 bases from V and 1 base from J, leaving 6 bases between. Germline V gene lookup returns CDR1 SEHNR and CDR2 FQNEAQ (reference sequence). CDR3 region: CASSLAGSNTEAFF. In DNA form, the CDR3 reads TGTGCCAGCAGCTTAGCTGGTTCGAACACTGAAGCTTTCTTT.

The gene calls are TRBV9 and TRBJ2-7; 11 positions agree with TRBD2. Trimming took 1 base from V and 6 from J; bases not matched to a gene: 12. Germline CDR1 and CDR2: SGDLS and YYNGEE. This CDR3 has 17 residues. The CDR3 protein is CASSVSLPGLAGGEQYF. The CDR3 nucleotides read TGTGCCAGCAGCGTATCTCTCCCGGGGCTAGCGGGAGGCGAGCAGTACTTC.

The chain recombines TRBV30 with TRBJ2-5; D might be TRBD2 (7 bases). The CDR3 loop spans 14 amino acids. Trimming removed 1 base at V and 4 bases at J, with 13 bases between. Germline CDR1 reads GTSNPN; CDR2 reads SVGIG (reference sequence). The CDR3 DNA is TGTGCCTGGAGTGAAGGGGGGGGAGGAGAGACCCAGTACTTC. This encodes CAWSEGGGGETQYF.

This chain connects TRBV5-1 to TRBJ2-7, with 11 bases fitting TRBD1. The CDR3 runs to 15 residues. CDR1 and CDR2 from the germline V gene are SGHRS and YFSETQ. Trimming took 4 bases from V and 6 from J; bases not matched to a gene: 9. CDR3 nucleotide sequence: TGCGCCAGCAGCCCCGGGACAGGGGGTCCTAGCGAGCAGTACTTC. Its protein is CASSPGTGGPSEQYF.

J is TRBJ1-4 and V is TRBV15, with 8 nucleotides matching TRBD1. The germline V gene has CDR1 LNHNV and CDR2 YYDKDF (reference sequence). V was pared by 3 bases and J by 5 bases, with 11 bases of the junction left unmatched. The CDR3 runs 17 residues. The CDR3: CATSSWALTGANEKLFF. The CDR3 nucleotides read TGTGCCACCAGCAGTTGGGCCCTGACAGGGGCGAATGAAAAACTGTTTTTT.

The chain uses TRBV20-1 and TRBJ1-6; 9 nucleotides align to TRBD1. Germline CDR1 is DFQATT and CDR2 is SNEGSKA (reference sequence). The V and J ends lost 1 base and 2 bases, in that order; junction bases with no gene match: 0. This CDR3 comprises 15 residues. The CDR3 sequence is CSARGQGAYNSPLHF. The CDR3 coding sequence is TGCAGTGCTAGAGGACAGGGGGCCTATAATTCACCCCTCCACTTT.

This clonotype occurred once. CDR3 loop: CASSLERAGANVLTF. CDR3 in DNA: TGCGCCAGCAGCTTGGAGAGGGCTGGGGCCAACGTCCTGACTTTC. The V and J genes are TRBV5-1 and TRBJ2-6; D might be TRBD2 (5 bases). The CDR3 consists of 15 residues. V lost 0 bases and J lost 2, with 6 bases in between. Germline V gene sequence: CDR1 SGHRS, CDR2 YFSETQ.